This T cell receptor beta chain was observed in a study of cytomegalovirus exposure and HLA in healthy donors. Study information: Clustering assigned approximately 79% of the roughly 420 genotyped donors to the Caucasian-associated ancestry cluster.

The PCR made use of 60 Vbeta and 13 Jbeta primers. Using immunoSEQ multiplex PCR, the repertoire was profiled, and TCRdb retains in-frame clones only, with some absent. The sample shows 110,000 to 150,000 clones, about 10% of them seen only once. In this sample, this clone turned up a few times. Its antigen is not identified. Study conclusions and caveats: Researchers counted roughly 150 TCR beta chains as cytomegalovirus-associated. TCR beta chains associated with HLA were, in a later analysis, more clonally expanded than equally common others. Later analysis identified about 17,000 TCR beta sequences associated with HLA alleles, using a false discovery rate threshold of 0.05.

The ends lost 3 bases at V and 1 base at J; junction bases unmatched: 2. Germline V lookup: CDR1 MDHEN, CDR2 SYDVKM. CDR3 length: 14 residues. The chain carries TRBV28 and TRBJ1-1; 7 bases line up with TRBD1. The sequence was collected from a man in his fifties or sixties in good health and CMV-seronegative. The specimen sequenced was PBMCs. CDR3 sequence: CASSLGTANTEAFF. In DNA form, the CDR3 reads TGTGCCAGCAGTTTGGGGACAGCGAACACTGAAGCTTTCTTT.